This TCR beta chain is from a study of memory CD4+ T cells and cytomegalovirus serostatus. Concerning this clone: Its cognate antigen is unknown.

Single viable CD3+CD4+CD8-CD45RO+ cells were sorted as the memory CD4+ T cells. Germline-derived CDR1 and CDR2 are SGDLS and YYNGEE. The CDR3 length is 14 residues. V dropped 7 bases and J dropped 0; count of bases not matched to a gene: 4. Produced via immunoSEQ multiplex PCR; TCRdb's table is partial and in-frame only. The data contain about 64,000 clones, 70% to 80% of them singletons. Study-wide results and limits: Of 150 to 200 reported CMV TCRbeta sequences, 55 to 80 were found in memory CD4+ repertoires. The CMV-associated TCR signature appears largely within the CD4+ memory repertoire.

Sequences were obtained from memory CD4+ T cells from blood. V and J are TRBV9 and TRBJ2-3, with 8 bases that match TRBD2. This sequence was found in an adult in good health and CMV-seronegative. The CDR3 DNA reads TGTGCCAGCGGGGCTAGCGGGAGCACAGATACGCAGTATTTT. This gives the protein CASGASGSTDTQYF.